Listed below are T cell receptor beta chains from one sample, sequenced in a study of cytomegalovirus exposure and HLA in healthy donors. Using immunoSEQ multiplex PCR, the repertoire was profiled, and TCRdb retains in-frame clones only, with some absent. The data hold 150,000 or so clones, with roughly 86% observed a single time. The sequenced sample consisted of PBMCs. The receptor source for this set is a man aged 18 to 35 in good health and CMV-seropositive. The CDR3 runs from the conserved cysteine through the conserved F or W. Each record gives: clone size, D gene, V gene, J gene, CDR3 DNA, CDR3 protein. A D gene is named only where the DNA matches it firmly. Rows give clone size only sometimes, using once, few, many, or a class for an expanded clone.

>-|TRBD1|TRBV2|TRBJ2-3
TGTGCCAGCAGCGCGACAGGGTCAAGCACAGATACGCAGTATTTT
CASSATGSSTDTQYF
>-|TRBD1|TRBV2|TRBJ2-2
TGTGCCAGCAGTGGCCTTGGACAGGGAGAAAGCCGGGACACCGGGGAGCTGTTTTTT
CASSGLGQGESRDTGELFF
>-|TRBD2|TRBV27|TRBJ2-5
TGTGCCAGCAGTGTGAAGCGGGGGGTATTACAAGAGACCCAGTACTTC
CASSVKRGVLQETQYF
>-|-|TRBV21-1|TRBJ2-1
TGTGCCAGCAGCAAAGAAGGGACTTGCCTAAGAAATGAGCAGTTCTTC
CASSKEGTCLRNEQFF
>few|-|TRBV18|TRBJ2-7
TGTGCCAGCTCACCAATTGAGGGTCCTCGCTACGAGCAGTACTTC
CASSPIEGPRYEQYF
>-|TRBD1|TRBV7-2|TRBJ1-6
TGTGCCAGCAGCTTACGACAGGGGGCTGGGTCACCCCTCCACTTT
CASSLRQGAGSPLHF
>-|-|TRBV18|TRBJ1-1
TGTGCCAGCTCACAGCAGGGATGGTCCACTGAAGCTTTCTTT
CASSQQGWSTEAFF
>once|-|TRBV5-5|TRBJ2-1
TGTGCCAGCAGCCCTCTTACTAGCGAGCAGTTCTTC
CASSPLTSEQFF
>-|TRBD2|TRBV5-1|TRBJ2-1
TGCGCCAGCAGCTTGGGAGAGACTAGCGGGGGCGGTGAGCAGTTCTTC
CASSLGETSGGGEQFF
>-|TRBD1|TRBV7-2|TRBJ2-7
TGTGCCAGCAGAGCCCACGGACAGGGGCCGGCCTACGAGCAGTACTTC
CASRAHGQGPAYEQYF
>-|TRBD1|TRBV28|TRBJ2-7
TGTGCCAGCAGTCTCGGGACAGGGGCTTCCTACGAGCAGTACTTC
CASSLGTGASYEQYF
>once|-|TRBV7-2|TRBJ2-1
TGTGCCAGCAGCTTAGTTGGGGGGAGCTCCTACAATGAGCAGTTCTTC
CASSLVGGSSYNEQFF
>-|TRBD1|TRBV4-1|TRBJ1-5
TGCGCCAGCAGCTACGGGACAGGTCCTTACTCCCAGCATTTT
CASSYGTGPYSQHF
>-|-|TRBV15|TRBJ2-5
TGTGCCACCAGCAGAGAGGGCGGGACCCCAGAGACCCAGTACTTC
CATSREGGTPETQYF
>-|-|TRBV9|TRBJ2-1
TGTGCCAGCAGCGCAGATGTGAGCGGAATATACAATGAGCAGTTCTTC
CASSADVSGIYNEQFF
>-|TRBD2|TRBV13|TRBJ2-1
TGTGCCAGCAGCACCCGGACTAGCGGGTACAATGAGCAGTTCTTC
CASSTRTSGYNEQFF
>-|-|TRBV5-6|TRBJ2-7
TGTGCCAGCAGCTTGAGACTAGGGTACTACGAGCAGTACTTC
CASSLRLGYYEQYF
>-|-|TRBV4-2|TRBJ1-4
TGTGCCAGCAGCCACCGTCCGGAGGCAACTAATGAAAAACTGTTTTTT
CASSHRPEATNEKLFF
>-|-|TRBV4-2|TRBJ1-1
TGTGCCAGCAGCCAGGGAGTGAACACTGAAGCTTTCTTT
CASSQGVNTEAFF
>-|TRBD2|TRBV9|TRBJ2-3
TGTGCCAGCAGCGCCAGCGGGGACTACACAGATACGCAGTATTTT
CASSASGDYTDTQYF
>-|-|TRBV7-3|TRBJ2-7
TGTGCCAGCAGCCCAAACGGGGGGCCTAGTCCCTACGAGCAGTACTTC
CASSPNGGPSPYEQYF
>few|-|TRBV27|TRBJ2-7
TGTGCCAGCAGTTTAGCAGGCCCACTCCACTTC
CASSLAGPLHF
>-|TRBD2|TRBV7-2|TRBJ2-1
TGTGCCAGCAGCACCTTTAGGGCCCTAGCGGGGGGGCCTAATGAGCAGTTCTTC
CASSTFRALAGGPNEQFF
>-|-|TRBV4-3|TRBJ1-1
TGCGCCAGCAGCCTAATGGGGAGGACGGGTATGAACACTGAAGCTTTCTTT
CASSLMGRTGMNTEAFF
>-|-|TRBV6-5|TRBJ2-6
TGTGCCAGCACCGACAGAGTACCTGGGGCCAACGTCCTGACTTTC
CASTDRVPGANVLTF
>-|-|TRBV28|TRBJ1-1
TGTGCCAGCAGGGGCCTTCACACTGAAGCTTTCTTT
CASRGLHTEAFF
>-|TRBD2|TRBV5-1|TRBJ2-7
TGCGCCAGCAGCCCTGCTCGAGCGGGACCTTACGAGCAGTACTTC
CASSPARAGPYEQYF
>-|TRBD1|TRBV19|TRBJ1-6
TGTGCCAGTAGTCTCGGACAGGGGAATTCACCCCTCCACTTT
CASSLGQGNSPLHF
>-|TRBD1|TRBV23-1|TRBJ2-2
TGCGCCAGCAGTAAAAAGGGACAGGGTGTGAACACCGGGGAGCTGTTTTTT
CASSKKGQGVNTGELFF
>-|TRBD1|TRBV18|TRBJ1-2
TGTGCCAGCTCACCCCGACAGGGTGGATATGGCTACACCTTC
CASSPRQGGYGYTF
>-|-|TRBV27|TRBJ1-2
TGTGCCAGCAGTTTTGGGGAGGGAGATTATGGCTACACCTTC
CASSFGEGDYGYTF
>-|-|TRBV4-3|TRBJ2-3
TGCGCCAGCAGCCGCGGAATACTAGCAGGGAGTCAAGATACGCAGTATTTT
CASSRGILAGSQDTQYF
>-|TRBD1|TRBV5-6|TRBJ2-2
TGTGCCAGCAGCTCCCGGGACAGGGGGGCCGGGGAGCTGTTTTTT
CASSSRDRGAGELFF
>-|TRBD1|TRBV2|TRBJ1-1
TGTGCCAGCAGTGAAGCCGGGACAGGGAGTGCTGAAGCTTTCTTT
CASSEAGTGSAEAFF
>few|TRBD1|TRBV4-1|TRBJ1-2
TGCGCCAGCAGCCTCCGTCGGCAGGGGGCTAACTATGGCTACACCTTC
CASSLRRQGANYGYTF
>once|TRBD1|TRBV9|TRBJ2-6
TGTGCCAGCAGCGTAGACGAGTTTCCGGGACAGGGGGCGGCGGGGGCCAACGTCCTGACTTTC
CASSVDEFPGQGAAGANVLTF
>-|TRBD2|TRBV9|TRBJ2-1
TGTGCCAGCAGCGTAGTGGGCGGGGGGGGCTATGAGCAGTTCTTC
CASSVVGGGGYEQFF
>-|-|TRBV15|TRBJ1-4
TGTGCCACCAGCAGATTGGGGGGGGGTCGTAATGAAAAACTGTTTTTT
CATSRLGGGRNEKLFF
>-|-|TRBV27|TRBJ2-1
TGTGCCAGCAGTCCGCAGGGAGGCGAGCAGTTCTTC
CASSPQGGEQFF
>-|-|TRBV11-2|TRBJ2-1
TGTGCCAGCAGCAAAACAGGGAGCTCCTACAATGAGCAGTTCTTC
CASSKTGSSYNEQFF
>-|TRBD1|TRBV6-5|TRBJ2-5
TGTGCCAGCAGTTTAAAGGACAGGCTCCCGAGGGAGACCCAGTACTTC
CASSLKDRLPRETQYF
>once|-|TRBV18|TRBJ2-1
TGTGCCAGCTCACCACCTGACGGCCGGGACAATGAGCAGTTCTTC
CASSPPDGRDNEQFF
>-|-|TRBV19|TRBJ1-1
TGTGCCAGTAACGGGTACGGAGATGAAGCTTTCTTT
CASNGYGDEAFF
>-|-|TRBV19|TRBJ1-1
TGTGCCAGTGGGGACACTTGGAACACTGAAGCTTTCTTT
CASGDTWNTEAFF
>-|-|TRBV12-5|TRBJ2-3
TGTGCTAGTGTCCCATCGACATCCAGACCAGATACGCAGTATTTT
CASVPSTSRPDTQYF
>-|-|TRBV9|TRBJ2-7
TGTGCCAGCAGCGTAGGATCTCAGATATCCTACGAGCAGTACTTC
CASSVGSQISYEQYF
>-|-|TRBV6-6|TRBJ2-7
TGTGCCAGCAGCCCCCGAGGGCCGTACGAGCAGTACTTC
CASSPRGPYEQYF
>few|TRBD1|TRBV7-2|TRBJ2-7
TGTGCCAGCAGCTTCGACAGGGGGCGGTACGAGCAGTACTTC
CASSFDRGRYEQYF
>-|-|TRBV10-2|TRBJ2-3
TGCGCCAGCAGCTGGACAGCTAGCACAGATACGCAGTATTTT
CASSWTASTDTQYF
>-|-|TRBV10-3|TRBJ2-2
TGTGCCATCAGTGAGTCGAACGGGGGAAACACCGGGGAGCTGTTTTTT
CAISESNGGNTGELFF
>-|-|TRBV5-1|TRBJ2-7
TGCGCCAGCAGCTTGGGGGCTTACGAGCAGTACTTC
CASSLGAYEQYF
>-|-|TRBV15|TRBJ2-3
TGTGCCACCAGCAGTGCCCCGGGGAGCAATGCTGCTAGCACAGATACGCAGTATTTT
CATSSAPGSNAASTDTQYF
>-|TRBD2|TRBV7-6|TRBJ2-1
TGTGCCAGCAGCCCCCTGGTTAGCGCGGGAGTTCCGATATCCTACAATGAGCAGTTCTTC
CASSPLVSAGVPISYNEQFF
>once|TRBD1|TRBV6-1|TRBJ1-5
TGTGCCAGCAGTGAACGGAGAGCAGGGGGTGGCAATCAGCCCCAGCATTTT
CASSERRAGGGNQPQHF
>-|-|TRBV10-2|TRBJ1-6
TGCGCCAGCAGTGAAACGACGGGTGGTTCACCCCTCCACTTT
CASSETTGGSPLHF
>few|-|TRBV5-1|TRBJ2-7
TGCGCCAGCAGCTTGGGGAGGGATCTCTACGAGCAGTACTTC
CASSLGRDLYEQYF
>-|-|TRBV6-1|TRBJ2-3
TGTGCCAGCACGGAGCGACCTCCCACAGATACGCAGTATTTT
CASTERPPTDTQYF
>-|-|TRBV10-3|TRBJ1-5
TGTGCCATCAGTCCGATCAGGGAGGACAATCAGCCCCAGCATTTT
CAISPIREDNQPQHF
>-|-|TRBV7-9|TRBJ1-2
TGTGCCAGCAGCCTGGACATAGCTAACTATGGCTACACCTTC
CASSLDIANYGYTF